This T cell receptor beta chain came from a study of cytomegalovirus exposure and HLA in healthy donors. Overall study findings and caveats: There were some public TCRs occurring in many donors, but most TCR sequences were rare.

The CDR3 is 13 residues long. CDR1 LGHNA and CDR2 YSLEER come from the germline V gene. V lost 4 bases to trimming and J lost 3 bases, with 10 bases between them. PCR primers comprised 60 Vbeta and 13 Jbeta primers. Assay used: immunoSEQ multiplex PCR; TCRdb lists only in-frame clones, some missing. Of 63,000 or so clones listed, around 80% were seen once; the top ten hold about 4.5%. Details on this clone: No antigen is known for it.

At the time of sampling, donors were nominally healthy, though unrecorded immune exposures were likely. V usage is TRBV4-3 and J usage is TRBJ2-7, with a possible D match to TRBD2 (6 bases). This receptor was taken from a woman aged 30 to 39 in good health and CMV-seronegative. The source material was PBMCs. The CDR3, as DNA: TGCGCCAGCAGCCCCTATAGCGGCTACGAGCAGTACTTC. Protein product: CASSPYSGYEQYF.